This T cell receptor beta chain was identified in a study of CD8+ T cells in alopecia areata. Overall study findings and caveats: Normal skin contains resident alphabeta T cells, and these are also sequenced in scalp samples. Unlike in mice, where it was clearer, TCR sharing across patients was less clear, possibly HLA-related.

Separation by sorting yielded CD4+ and CD8+ T cells from PBMCs. Many counts were recorded for this clone. Antigen unknown. cDNA serving as the sequencing template came from extracted, reverse transcribed RNA. TCRdb's table, derived via immunoSEQ multiplex PCR, lists solely in-frame clones and lacks some. This sample has roughly 150,000 clones, with roughly 58% found just once. Germline CDR1 and CDR2: SGHAT and FQNNGV. The CDR3 contains 17 residues. The V and J ends lost 0 bases and 5 bases, in that order; junction bases with no gene match: 11. This sequence originates from a human donor in good health. V usage is TRBV11-2 and J usage is TRBJ2-3; 7 bases agree with TRBD2. Sequenced: CD8+ T cells sorted from blood. CDR3 amino acids: CASSLERGRGTQDTQYF. As DNA, the CDR3 is TGTGCCAGCAGCTTAGAGAGAGGGAGGGGAACACAAGATACGCAGTATTTT.